The clone carrying this T cell receptor (beta chain) was seen a few times. What it binds is not known. Expressed TCRB transcripts were sequenced, since all the RNA that had been isolated was reverse transcribed. Data came from immunoSEQ multiplex PCR; TCRdb stores just in-frame clones and leaves some out. The top ten hold around 0.011% of the sample, which has roughly 240,000 clones, around 22% seen once. This specimen comes from a study of beta chain features in type 1 diabetes. Study-wide results and caveats: In all four CD4+ subsets, TCRB CDR3 length was significantly, moderately reduced in type 1 diabetes. A pattern of fewer insertions and more deletions at VDJ junctions was seen in type 1 diabetes patients.

Central memory, naive, regulatory and stem cell-like memory CD4+ cells were sorted by CD45RO/CCR7/CD25/CD127/CD95/CD27. Germline values: CDR1 SGHTA, CDR2 FQGNSA. The junction had 7 bases not matched to a gene; V was cut back by 5 bases and J by 4 bases. The CDR3 loop spans 15 amino acids. The sequence came from a woman in her 30s with type 1 diabetes. The rearrangement joins TRBV7-2 to TRBJ1-3; 8 nucleotides match TRBD1. The source material was naive CD4+ T cells from blood. For the CDR3, the DNA is TGTGCCAGCAGCCCACGGACAGGGTCCGGAAACACCATATATTTT. Its translation: CASSPRTGSGNTIYF.